The TCR beta chain under discussion was sequenced for a study of blood T cell repertoires in COVID-19. About the study: Spain, Italy and the United States supplied samples that represented acute and convalescent COVID-19. T cells, B-cell-depleted T cells, or PBMCs supplied cDNA or gDNA.

The CDR3 sequence is 14 residues long. Germline lookup yields CDR1 MDHEN and CDR2 SYDVKM. J lost 4 bases, V lost 7 bases, and 6 bases had no gene match. Profiling relied on immunoSEQ multiplex PCR, and the TCRdb table lists in-frame clones only, not all of them. The sample includes hundreds of thousands of clones, 85% to 90% of them seen just once. Donors were grouped by their self-reported clinical history. Two consecutive negative NP/OP PCR tests, clearance, or resolved symptoms defined Cohort 3 recovery. Sequencing was performed on PBMCs or T cells enriched from blood (not recorded which). The rearrangement links TRBV28 to TRBJ1-4, with 7 bases aligning to TRBD1. The sequence came from a man between 18 and 29 years old who had recovered from COVID-19. The CDR3 coding sequence is TGTGCCAGCACCACGACAGGGCGTAATGAAAAACTGTTTTTT. Translating gives CASTTTGRNEKLFF.